The 21 T cell receptor beta chains given below trace back to one sample, sequenced in a study of shared clonotypes between healthy human individuals. Data came from immunoSEQ multiplex PCR; TCRdb stores just in-frame clones and leaves some out. This table has 550,000 to 800,000 clones, about 90% appearing once. Sequencing was carried out using memory CD8+ T cells from PBMCs. Subset described: CD45RO+ cells pooled with CCR7-negative TemRA cells. The origin of the receptors is a young man in good health. Some clones in this sample may be carry-over from other donors' samples.

The chain couples TRBV19 to TRBJ2-7; D is unresolved. V was cut by 6 bases and J by 4 bases, with 19 bases left in between. There are 15 residues in the CDR3. Germline CDR1 and CDR2: LNHDA and SQIVND (reference sequence). The CDR3 spells CASSSFPGSRYEQYF. The CDR3 nucleotides are TGTGCCAGTAGCAGCTTTCCAGGAAGTCGGTACGAGCAGTACTTC.

V is TRBV4-2 and J is TRBJ2-1; D is unclear. V lost 5 bases and J 1 base, leaving 15 bases between the germline ends. The CDR3 contains 16 residues. CDR1 is LGHNA and CDR2 is YNFKEQ in the germline V gene. CDR3 DNA sequence: TGTGCCAGCAGCTCACACACCGAAAGGTCCTACAATGAGCAGTTCTTC. Encoded protein: CASSSHTERSYNEQFF.

This rearrangement joins TRBV7-5 to TRBJ1-2. TRBV7-5 is a known pseudogene. This CDR3 contains 14 residues. The CDR3 nucleotides read TGTGCCAGAAGCCTTAAGGGGGGCTATTATGGCTACACCTTC. This translates into CARSLKGGYYGYTF.

V and J are TRBV27 and TRBJ1-3; D uncertain. CDR3 size: 15 residues. V lost 3 bases and J 0 bases, leaving 9 bases between the germline ends. The germline V gene has CDR1 MNHEY and CDR2 SMNVEV (reference sequence). The CDR3 loop reads CASSFGLPSGNTIYF. CDR3 DNA sequence: TGTGCCAGCAGTTTCGGGCTTCCCTCTGGAAACACCATATATTTT.

The J gene is TRBJ1-4, the V gene TRBV7-8, with 8 bases identical to TRBD1. The V gene end was trimmed by 3 bases and the J gene end by 8 bases; junction bases not matched to a gene: 11. The length of the CDR3 is 16 residues. Germline values: CDR1 SGHVS, CDR2 FQNEAQ. The CDR3 reads CASSLSQGAVWEKLFF. The CDR3 DNA reads TGTGCCAGCAGCTTGTCGCAGGGGGCGGTGTGGGAAAAACTGTTTTTT.

The rearrangement links TRBV11-2 to TRBJ2-1; 9 nucleotides agree with TRBD1. V lost 5 bases and J lost 3; bases outside the gene matches: 8. This CDR3 has 16 amino acids. Germline V CDR1 and CDR2: SGHAT, FQNNGV. The CDR3 DNA is TGTGCCAGCAGCCAAAGGGGACAGGGTCTCTACAATGAGCAGTTCTTC. Its protein product is CASSQRGQGLYNEQFF.

V and J are TRBV28 and TRBJ2-7; 10 nucleotides line up with TRBD2. V lost 6 bases and J lost 6; bases outside the gene matches: 8. The germline gives CDR1 MDHEN, CDR2 SYDVKM. The CDR3 sequence is 14 residues long. The CDR3 reads CASSPLAGGFEQYF. In nucleotides, the CDR3 is TGTGCCAGCAGCCCGTTAGCGGGAGGTTTCGAGCAGTACTTC.

The rearrangement links TRBV4-1 to TRBJ1-2; perhaps TRBD1 as D (6 bases). The germline V gene has CDR1 MGHRA and CDR2 YSYEKL. The CDR3 length is 14 residues. The V gene lost 2 bases and the J gene lost 6 bases, with 13 bases spanning the gap. The CDR3 reads CASSQLQGGDGYTF. CDR3 bases: TGCGCCAGCAGCCAACTACAGGGTGGAGATGGCTACACCTTC.

V and J are TRBV15 and TRBJ2-5; tentatively, D is TRBD1 or TRBD2 (5 bases each). This CDR3 is built from 15 residues. Between the trimmed V and J ends, which lost 6 bases and 5 bases, there was a span of 19 bases. Looked up from germline, CDR1 is LNHNV and CDR2 is YYDKDF (reference sequence). CDR3 loop: CATSHSLGRSETQYF. For the CDR3, the DNA is TGTGCCACCAGTCATTCCCTGGGACGGTCGGAGACCCAGTACTTC.

The CDR3 coding sequence is TGTGCCAGCAGTTTTAGACTAGCGGGGTCGCCCATCTACGAGCAGTACTTC. The encoded protein is CASSFRLAGSPIYEQYF. The rearrangement joins TRBV27 to TRBJ2-7; the match to TRBD2 covers 11 bases. The CDR3 runs to 17 residues. Trimming cost V 3 bases and J 3 bases; bases outside gene matches: 10. Germline V lookup: CDR1 MNHEY, CDR2 SMNVEV (reference sequence).

The chain carries TRBV27 and TRBJ1-3; D is uncertain. Germline lookup yields CDR1 MNHEY and CDR2 SMNVEV (reference sequence). This CDR3 has 14 residues. The V end was cut by 5 bases, the J end by 4 bases, with 12 bases between. The CDR3 nucleotides are TGTGCCAGCAGTCCCCGGGTGGGGGGAAACACCATATATTTT. It translates to CASSPRVGGNTIYF.

The chain couples TRBV7-3 to TRBJ2-2, with a possible D match to TRBD2 (5 bases). CDR1 is SGHTA and CDR2 is FQGTGA in the germline V gene. The V end lost 2 bases, the J end lost 10 bases, and 17 bases lay between the germline ends. The CDR3 sequence is 15 residues long. Written as DNA, the CDR3 is TGTGCCAGCAGCTTAGCATCTAGCCCCTATCAGGAGCTGTTTTTT. This codes for CASSLASSPYQELFF.

This clone was detected once. The CDR3 DNA reads TGTGCCAGCAGCTCCGACCTTGTTCCAAACACCGGGGAGCTGTTTTTT. Its protein product is CASSSDLVPNTGELFF. This chain links TRBV7-6 with TRBJ2-2; D unclear. This CDR3 has 16 residues. CDR1 and CDR2 from the germline V gene are SGHVS and FNYEAQ. V lost 4 bases and J lost 2, with 14 bases in between. The full variable domain, in which reference TRBV7-6 and TRBJ2-2 provide the parts outside the CDR3, is GAGVSQSPRYKVTKRGQDVALRCDPISGHVSLYWYRQALGQGPEFLTYFNYEAQQDKSGLPNDRFSAERPEGSISTLTIQRTEQRDSAMYRCASSSDLVPNTGELFFGEGSRLTVL.

The chain has TRBV5-1 and TRBJ1-1, with unresolved D. Germline V gene data show CDR1 as SGHRS and CDR2 as YFSETQ. The CDR3 covers 15 residues. The V end was cut by 0 bases, the J end by 6 bases, with 15 bases between. CDR3 sequence reads: CASSLGEYRFPEAFF. The CDR3, as DNA: TGCGCCAGCAGCTTGGGTGAATACCGATTCCCTGAAGCTTTCTTT.

The chain has TRBV27 and TRBJ2-1; 9 nucleotides align to TRBD2. Trimming cost V 7 bases and J 3 bases; bases outside gene matches: 10. The CDR3 has 16 amino acids. CDR1 and CDR2 (germline): MNHEY, SMNVEV (reference sequence). The CDR3 here is CASIFSASGIYNEQFF. The CDR3 bases are TGTGCCAGCATCTTCTCCGCTAGCGGGATCTACAATGAGCAGTTCTTC.

As to this clone: The sample carries other DNA sequences with the same CDR3. V is TRBV27 and J is TRBJ2-7, with a weak D call TRBD1 (5 bases). V was trimmed by 3 bases and J by 0 bases, leaving 9 bases between them. The CDR3 runs 14 residues. Per germline, CDR1 MNHEY and CDR2 SMNVEV (reference sequence). Here the CDR3 DNA reads TGTGCCAGCAGTTTCACAGGAAGCTCCTACGAGCAGTACTTC. Its protein product is CASSFTGSSYEQYF.

V and J are TRBV19 and TRBJ1-1; 7 bases agree with TRBD1. With 5 bases clipped from V and 1 base from J, the junction kept 7 bases outside the gene matches. This CDR3 is built from 15 residues. Germline assignment: CDR1 LNHDA and CDR2 SQIVND (reference sequence). CDR3 amino acids: CASSLIGGKNTEAFF. DNA of the CDR3: TGTGCCAGTAGTTTAATAGGGGGCAAGAACACTGAAGCTTTCTTT.

The chain joins TRBV7-8 to TRBJ2-1; no clear D. Trimming pared 2 bases from V and 12 bases from J, leaving 17 bases between. CDR1 and CDR2 (germline): SGHVS, FQNEAQ. The CDR3 is 14 amino acids. The CDR3 coding sequence is TGTGCCAGCAGCTTAACATTCAATCCCATGGGGCAGTTCTTC. It codes for CASSLTFNPMGQFF.

The rearrangement joins TRBV7-3 to TRBJ2-3; 8 nucleotides line up with TRBD2. Per the germline V gene, CDR1 is SGHTA and CDR2 is FQGTGA. CDR3 length: 15 residues. The V and J ends lost 6 bases and 2 bases, in that order; junction bases with no gene match: 7. CDR3 DNA: TGTGCCAGCAGACCTAGCGGGCTCTCCACAGATACGCAGTATTTT. Its translation: CASRPSGLSTDTQYF. Variable domain in full (rest from reference TRBV7-3 and TRBJ2-3): GAGVSQTPSNKVTEKGKYVELRCDPISGHTALYWYRQSLGQGPEFLIYFQGTGAADDSGLPNDRFFAVRPEGSVSTLKIQRTERGDSAVYLCASRPSGLSTDTQYFGPGTRLTVL.

The chain joins TRBV7-9 to TRBJ1-1; D not resolved. The CDR3 sequence is 15 residues long. The V and J ends lost 0 bases and 0 bases respectively, with 8 bases between them. Germline V gene lookup returns CDR1 SEHNR and CDR2 FQNEAQ (reference sequence). CDR3 nucleotide sequence: TGTGCCAGCAGCTTAGCGTCGCCCATGAACACTGAAGCTTTCTTT. Protein sequence: CASSLASPMNTEAFF. The whole variable domain, filled in from reference TRBV7-9 and TRBJ1-1, reads DTGVSQNPRHKITKRGQNVTFRCDPISEHNRLYWYRQTLGQGPEFLTYFQNEAQLEKSRLLSDRFSAERPKGSFSTLEIQRTEQGDSAMYLCASSLASPMNTEAFFGQGTRLTVV.

This chain links TRBV21-1 with TRBJ2-5. TRBV21-1 is a listed pseudogene. The CDR3 is 13 amino acids. CDR3 residues: CASSVIPAWTQYF. CDR3 DNA: TGTGCCAGCAGCGTTATTCCCGCATGGACCCAGTACTTC.